Listed below are T cell receptor beta chains from one sample, sequenced in a study of STAT3 mutations in large granular lymphocyte leukemia. Profiled with immunoSEQ multiplex PCR; TCRdb holds only in-frame clones, not every one. The sample includes approximately 10,000 clones, roughly 85% of them seen just once. The sequenced sample was peripheral blood mononuclear cells. The origin of the receptors is a man older than 75 with T-cell large granular lymphocyte leukemia. Some clones in this sample may be carry-over from other donors' samples. Both conserved end residues are part of each CDR3. A D gene is named only where the DNA matches it firmly. Clone size is stated in some rows and not others, as once, few, many or a class when expanded.

v_gene	abundance	d_gene	j_gene	CDR3nt	CDR3aa
TRBV27	NA	NA	TRBJ2-7	TGTGCCAGCAGTTTACAGGCAGGGAGACGGTACGAGCAGTACTTC	CASSLQAGRRYEQYF
TRBV5-1	NA	NA	TRBJ1-3	TGCGCCAGCAGCTTGGACACGGCCAGGGGTGAAAACACCATATATTTT	CASSLDTARGENTIYF
TRBV27	NA	TRBD1	TRBJ2-5	TGTGCCAGCAGTTGGGCGAGGGGGCTGGGAGAGACCCAGTACTTC	CASSWARGLGETQYF
TRBV19	NA	NA	TRBJ2-5	TGTGCCAGTAGACAGGCTGGGGAGACCCAGTACTTC	CASRQAGETQYF
TRBV19	once	TRBD1	TRBJ1-1	TGTGCCAGTAGTATGGGACAGAGGACTGAAGCTTTCTTT	CASSMGQRTEAFF
TRBV5-6	NA	NA	TRBJ1-1	TGTGCCAGCAGCTTAAAAGGGGTCACTGAAGCTTTCTTT	CASSLKGVTEAFF
TRBV7-2	NA	TRBD2	TRBJ2-7	TGTGCCAGCAGTAGCGGGGGGGAAACCTACGAGCAGTACTTC	CASSSGGETYEQYF
TRBV30	NA	NA	TRBJ1-6	TGTGCCTACAAGAGTTCAGACTATAATTCACCCCTCCACTTT	CAYKSSDYNSPLHF
TRBV10-3	NA	NA	TRBJ2-3	TGTGCCATCAGTGAGTCTGGCAGCGGCACAGATACGCAGTATTTT	CAISESGSGTDTQYF
TRBV28	NA	TRBD1	TRBJ2-5	TGTGCCAGCAGTGAAGTCGTACAGGGGGCGGGTGGGGAGACCCAGTACTTC	CASSEVVQGAGGETQYF
TRBV5-1	NA	NA	TRBJ2-2	TGCGCCAGCAGCTTGGCGGCTAGCCAAACCGGGGAGCTGTTTTTT	CASSLAASQTGELFF
TRBV27	NA	NA	TRBJ1-1	TGTGCCAGCAGTCTACAGCCGAACACTGAAGCTTTCTTT	CASSLQPNTEAFF
TRBV28	NA	NA	TRBJ1-5	TGTGCCAGCTCCAATCAGCCCCAGCATTTT	CASSNQPQHF
TRBV5-1	once	TRBD1	TRBJ1-4	TGCGCCAGCAGCTTGCAAGGGGGACAGGGGGGTGAAAAACTGTTTTTT	CASSLQGGQGGEKLFF
TRBV5-1	NA	NA	TRBJ1-5	TGCGCCAGCAGCCCAACAGTCGGGAATCAGCCCCAGCATTTT	CASSPTVGNQPQHF
TRBV5-1	NA	NA	TRBJ1-2	TGCGCCAGCAGCCCGGAAACTAACTATGGCTACACCTTC	CASSPETNYGYTF
TRBV11-2	NA	NA	TRBJ2-2	TGTGCCAGCAGCTTAGAGTTCTATAACACCGGGGAGCTGTTTTTT	CASSLEFYNTGELFF
TRBV27	few	NA	TRBJ1-1	TGTGCCAGCAGTTTTGGGCAGGGGAGGAACACTGAAGCTTTCTTT	CASSFGQGRNTEAFF
TRBV7-8	NA	TRBD1	TRBJ1-4	TGTGCCAGCAGCTCCGGGACAGGGGCAAGAAAACTGTTTTTT	CASSSGTGARKLFF
TRBV7-8	NA	NA	TRBJ2-5	TGTGCCAGCAGCTTAGGGGCGGCTCGAGAGACCCAGTACTTC	CASSLGAARETQYF
TRBV18	NA	NA	TRBJ1-3	TGTGCCAGCTCACAGACAGCGAGCTCTGGAAACACCATATATTTT	CASSQTASSGNTIYF
TRBV6-5	NA	NA	TRBJ1-1	TGTGCCAGCAGTTACAGGGTGCAGGTGGCTGAAGCTTTCTTT	CASSYRVQVAEAFF
TRBV5-8	NA	NA	TRBJ1-2	TGTGCCAGCAGCTTGGGACAGCTAACTATCCATGGCTACACCTTC	CASSLGQLTIHGYTF
TRBV4-3	NA	NA	TRBJ2-7	TGCGCCAGCAGCCAAGATCTATTGGGCGAGCAGTACTTC	CASSQDLLGEQYF
TRBV11-2	NA	NA	TRBJ1-2	TGTGCCAGCAGACCCAGGGCAGGACCCTTTAACTATGGCTACACCTTC	CASRPRAGPFNYGYTF
TRBV18	once	NA	TRBJ1-5	TGTGCCAGCTCACCTCTTAGCAATCAGCCCCAGCATTTT	CASSPLSNQPQHF
TRBV27	NA	NA	TRBJ2-7	TGTGCCAGCAGTTTATCAGGGACTGACGCCTACGAGCAGTACTTC	CASSLSGTDAYEQYF
TRBV2	NA	NA	TRBJ2-3	TGTGCCAGCAGCATTGGGACTGACACAGATACGCAGTATTTT	CASSIGTDTDTQYF
TRBV28	NA	NA	TRBJ1-1	TGTGCCAGCGGATCCCCTGGGTTAGGAGCTTTCTTT	CASGSPGLGAFF
TRBV18	NA	NA	TRBJ2-5	TGTGCCAGCTCACCTGGGACACGCCAAGAGACCCAGTACTTC	CASSPGTRQETQYF
TRBV4-3	once	NA	TRBJ2-6	TGCGCCAGCAGCCAAGAATTTCTAGGGTCTGGGGCCAACGTCCTGACTTTC	CASSQEFLGSGANVLTF
TRBV7-8	NA	NA	TRBJ2-7	TGTGCCAGCAGCTTAGCGCTAAGGATGGGCTCCTACGAGCAGTACTTC	CASSLALRMGSYEQYF
TRBV2	NA	TRBD1	TRBJ1-2	TGTGCCAGCAGTGTGGAGGGGGCGCGTGGCTACACCTTC	CASSVEGARGYTF
TRBV9	NA	NA	TRBJ1-1	TGTGCCAGCAGCGTATCCAGTGAGTGGAACACTGAAGCTTTCTTT	CASSVSSEWNTEAFF
TRBV14	few	NA	TRBJ2-4	TGTGCCAGCAGCCAACATGGTCTCGGGGTTCAGGACAAAAACATTCAGTACTTC	CASSQHGLGVQDKNIQYF
TRBV14	NA	NA	TRBJ1-1	TGTGCCAGCAGCCAACGTCTGGGGGGGGTGCTTGAAGCTTTCTTT	CASSQRLGGVLEAFF
TRBV18	NA	NA	TRBJ2-5	TGTGCCAGCGCTAGACAGATAGAGACCCAGTACTTC	CASARQIETQYF
TRBV28	NA	TRBD1	TRBJ1-2	TGTGCCAGCAGTACCTACAGGGGGCTACAGGGCTATGGCTACACCTTC	CASSTYRGLQGYGYTF
TRBV27	NA	NA	TRBJ2-2	TGTGCCAGCAGCAACGAAGACAGCTCGAAACCCGGGGAGCTGTTTTTT	CASSNEDSSKPGELFF
TRBV7-6	NA	NA	TRBJ1-3	TGTGCCAGCAGCTTATCAGTGTCAGGAAACACCATATATTTT	CASSLSVSGNTIYF
TRBV11-1	few	NA	TRBJ2-5	TGTGCCAGCAGCTTAGGCTCCCAAGAGACCCAGTACTTC	CASSLGSQETQYF
TRBV6-6	NA	TRBD2	TRBJ2-2	TGTGCCAGCAGGGGGCGGGGGACCGGGGAGCTGTTTTTT	CASRGRGTGELFF
TRBV28	NA	NA	TRBJ1-2	TGTGCCAGCAGTGAACAACAGTGGTGGTACACCTTC	CASSEQQWWYTF
TRBV4-3	NA	TRBD1	TRBJ1-1	TGCGCCAGCAGCTTGACAGGGAGCACTGAAGCTTTCTTT	CASSLTGSTEAFF
TRBV11-2	NA	TRBD2	TRBJ2-3	TGTGCCAGCAGCCCACGGGGCGGGGGGACCACAGATACGCAGTATTTT	CASSPRGGGTTDTQYF
TRBV4-1	once	TRBD1	TRBJ2-7	TGCGCCAGCAGCCACCTGGGACAGGGTTACGAGCAGTACTTC	CASSHLGQGYEQYF
TRBV7-2	NA	NA	TRBJ1-5	TGTGCCAGCAGCTTAGGGGTATTCGGTCAGCCCCAGCATTTT	CASSLGVFGQPQHF
TRBV4-3	NA	NA	TRBJ2-7	TGCGCCAGCAGCCAATATGCGCAGCCCACCTACGAGCAGTACTTC	CASSQYAQPTYEQYF
TRBV6-5	NA	NA	TRBJ2-7	TGTGCCAGCAGACCACCGGGACTCAGCTCCTACGAGCAGTACTTC	CASRPPGLSSYEQYF
TRBV18	NA	NA	TRBJ1-6	TGTGCCAGCTCGTTTGACAGCTATAATTCACCCCTCCACTTT	CASSFDSYNSPLHF
TRBV7-6	NA	NA	TRBJ2-5	TGTGCCAGCGGCCCACACGAGACCCAGTACTTC	CASGPHETQYF
TRBV19	NA	NA	TRBJ1-1	TGTGCCAGTACCCCCCTCAGTCAAAACACTGAAGCTTTCTTT	CASTPLSQNTEAFF
TRBV5-1	NA	TRBD1	TRBJ2-7	TGCGCCAGCAGCTTGGTGGGGACAGGGGGCGGTGCCGGCGAGCAGTACTTC	CASSLVGTGGGAGEQYF
TRBV6-6	NA	NA	TRBJ2-7	TGTGCCAGCAGTCTCACCTATTCCTACGAGCAGTACTTC	CASSLTYSYEQYF